These 26 T cell receptor beta chains came from one sample sequenced in a study of cytomegalovirus exposure and HLA in healthy donors. PCR amplification relied on 60 Vbeta primers (plus 13 Jbeta primers). Only in-frame clones appear in the TCRdb table, and some are missing; sequencing was by immunoSEQ multiplex PCR. The sample consists of around 150,000 clones, approximately 80% of them appearing once. The sequencing input was PBMCs. The receptors derive from a man between 35 and 55 years old in good health and CMV-seronegative.

The gene calls are TRBV7-9 and TRBJ2-6; 9 bases fit TRBD1. CDR1 is SEHNR, CDR2 FQNEAQ, per germline (reference sequence). V dropped 4 bases and J dropped 3; count of bases not matched to a gene: 10. The CDR3 is 18 residues long. The CDR3 nucleotides are TGTGCCAGCAGCTATAGGACAGGGGTAAGGGATGGGGCCAACGTCCTGACTTTC. The encoded protein is CASSYRTGVRDGANVLTF.

The chain links TRBV7-3 to TRBJ2-7; TRBD1 agrees at 9 bases. The CDR3 spans 14 residues. The J segment lost 5 bases and the V segment lost 5 bases, leaving 7 bases of the junction unmatched. Germline V gene data show CDR1 as SGHTA and CDR2 as FQGTGA. CDR3 region: CASSKQGAGDEQYF. For the CDR3, the DNA is TGTGCCAGCAGCAAACAGGGGGCTGGGGACGAGCAGTACTTC.

The genes are TRBV19 and TRBJ2-2; 7 nucleotides align to TRBD1. Germline V gives CDR1 LNHDA, CDR2 SQIVND (reference sequence). J gave up 6 bases and V 3 bases, and 7 bases lay outside the gene matches. The CDR3 is 15 amino acids. CDR3 region: CASSIPRQGPGELFF. DNA for the CDR3: TGTGCCAGTAGTATCCCCCGACAGGGCCCCGGGGAGCTGTTTTTT.

The sample holds one count of this clone. This chain links TRBV9 with TRBJ1-1; unclear D gene. Germline V gene lookup returns CDR1 SGDLS and CDR2 YYNGEE. Trimming took off 0 bases at V and 0 bases at J, with 9 bases between the two ends. The CDR3 extends over 15 amino acids. The CDR3 DNA sequence: TGTGCCAGCAGCGTAGGCGGGCTCATGAACACTGAAGCTTTCTTT. As protein: CASSVGGLMNTEAFF.

The V and J genes are TRBV7-3 and TRBJ2-1; 7 nucleotides agree with TRBD1. Germline trimming cut 4 bases from V and 7 bases from J; bases unmatched to any gene: 4. Germline V gene sequence: CDR1 SGHTA, CDR2 FQGTGA. This CDR3 contains 13 residues. For the CDR3, the DNA is TGTGCCAGCAGCTCCACAGGGGTGAATGAGCAGTTCTTC. Its translation is CASSSTGVNEQFF.

The genes are TRBV2 and TRBJ1-6; D is uncertain. From germline, CDR1 is SNHLY and CDR2 FYNNEI. V was trimmed by 0 bases and J by 8 bases, leaving 14 bases between them. The CDR3 totals 16 residues. CDR3 nucleotide sequence: TGTGCCAGCAGTGAAGCTGGTACAGCCTTGTATTCACCCCTCCACTTT. Protein sequence: CASSEAGTALYSPLHF.

The V and J genes are TRBV19 and TRBJ2-2; D may be TRBD1 (6 bases). Trimming took off 4 bases at V and 1 base at J, with 10 bases between the two ends. This CDR3 is 15 amino acids long. Germline CDR1 reads LNHDA; CDR2 reads SQIVND (reference sequence). CDR3 residues: CASSRQVLNTGELFF. In nucleotides, the CDR3 is TGTGCCAGTAGTAGACAGGTGCTGAACACCGGGGAGCTGTTTTTT.

This chain uses TRBV2 with TRBJ1-2; D is unclear. The germline V and J ends were trimmed by 3 bases and 4 bases, with 15 bases remaining between them. In germline, CDR1 is SNHLY, CDR2 FYNNEI. This CDR3 region has 15 residues. CDR3 region: CASSEGSIATYGYTF. DNA of the CDR3: TGTGCCAGCAGTGAGGGCAGTATTGCTACCTATGGCTACACCTTC.

This clone was picked up a small number of times. V and J are TRBV4-2 and TRBJ2-2, with 13 bases lining up with TRBD2. Trimming at V came to 0 bases and at J to 6 bases, leaving 4 bases not matched to a gene. The germline gives CDR1 LGHNA, CDR2 YNFKEQ. The CDR3 extends over 17 amino acids. CDR3 loop: CASSQDWTSGGPGELFF. For the CDR3, the DNA is TGTGCCAGCAGCCAAGATTGGACTAGCGGGGGACCCGGGGAGCTGTTTTTT.

The chain employs TRBV9 and TRBJ1-1; D remains ambiguous. The CDR3 sequence is 14 residues long. Germline V gene sequence: CDR1 SGDLS, CDR2 YYNGEE. With 4 bases removed from V and 1 base from J, the gap between germline ends came to 11 bases. Here the CDR3 DNA reads TGTGCCAGCAGCAGGCGGGTAGAGAACACTGAAGCTTTCTTT. Translated: CASSRRVENTEAFF.

The rearrangement joins TRBV4-2 to TRBJ2-7, with TRBD2 matching over 8 bases. The germline V gene has CDR1 LGHNA and CDR2 YNFKEQ. The CDR3 extends over 17 amino acids. Trimming at V came to 2 bases and at J to 0 bases, leaving 9 bases not matched to a gene. This CDR3 reads CASSQMSGSGVSYEQYF. CDR3 DNA: TGTGCCAGCAGCCAAATGTCGGGTAGCGGGGTCTCCTACGAGCAGTACTTC.

In this sample, this clone turned up once. This chain joins TRBV15 and TRBJ2-3; 7 bases fit TRBD1. Trimming at V came to 0 bases and at J to 6 bases, leaving 9 bases not matched to a gene. This CDR3 is built from 16 residues. The germline V gene encodes CDR1 LNHNV and CDR2 YYDKDF (reference sequence). CDR3 nucleotides: TGTGCCACCAGCAGAGATGTATCAGGCAGGGGGGATACGCAGTATTTT. This sequence encodes CATSRDVSGRGDTQYF.

The chain joins TRBV10-2 to TRBJ1-4; TRBD1 aligns across 7 bases. Germline values: CDR1 WSHSY, CDR2 SAAADI. This CDR3 contains 16 residues. With 4 bases clipped from V and 11 bases from J, the junction kept 16 bases outside the gene matches. CDR3 DNA: TGCGCCAGCAGTGTTTACGCGTCACGACAGGGATCGAAACTGTTTTTT. Translating gives CASSVYASRQGSKLFF.

V gene TRBV30 combines with J gene TRBJ1-1; perhaps TRBD1 as D (5 bases). This CDR3 has 14 residues. CDR1 and CDR2 from the germline V gene are GTSNPN and SVGIG (reference sequence). V shed 5 bases and J shed 10 bases, with 23 bases lying between them. The CDR3 loop is CAWQWGGGTGGAFF. The CDR3 nucleotides read TGTGCCTGGCAGTGGGGAGGAGGGACCGGGGGAGCTTTCTTT.

The chain employs TRBV11-2 and TRBJ1-6; a possible D gene is TRBD1 (6 bases). Trimming took 7 bases from V and 7 from J, leaving 14 bases between them. CDR1 is SGHAT, CDR2 FQNNGV, per germline. The CDR3 runs to 14 residues. The CDR3 DNA reads as TGTGCCAGCACGTCACAGGGAGCGAATTCACCCCTCCACTTT. Protein sequence: CASTSQGANSPLHF.

The V and J genes are TRBV12-5 and TRBJ2-5; weak D call: TRBD1 (6 bases). Germline V CDR1 and CDR2: LGHNT, FRNRAP. The V gene lost 7 bases and the J gene lost 2 bases, with 11 bases spanning the gap. The CDR3 consists of 13 residues. The CDR3 region has the DNA TGTGCTAGTGCCTGGGACACTCAAGAGACCCAGTACTTC. Its translation is CASAWDTQETQYF.

This chain uses TRBV19 with TRBJ2-1, with 8 bases aligning to TRBD2. Trimming took 3 bases from V and 3 from J; bases not matched to a gene: 10. This CDR3 has 17 amino acids. Germline V gene lookup returns CDR1 LNHDA and CDR2 SQIVND (reference sequence). The CDR3 coding sequence is TGTGCCAGTAGTATCTATGGACTAGCTCCCATCTACAATGAGCAGTTCTTC. Amino acid sequence: CASSIYGLAPIYNEQFF.

This clone appeared a single time. The chain links TRBV7-2 to TRBJ2-6, with 8 bases aligning to TRBD1. V trimming: 5 bases; J trimming: 0 bases; junction bases outside the gene matches: 6. The germline gives CDR1 SGHTA, CDR2 FQGNSA. The CDR3 is made up of 17 amino acids. Here the CDR3 reads CASSLGQGISGANVLTF. The DNA of the CDR3 is TGTGCCAGCAGCCTCGGACAGGGTATCTCTGGGGCCAACGTCCTGACTTTC. The full variable domain, in which reference TRBV7-2 and TRBJ2-6 provide the parts outside the CDR3, is GAGVSQSPSNKVTEKGKDVELRCDPISGHTALYWYRQSLGQGLEFLIYFQGNSAPDKSGLPSDRFSAERTGGSVSTLTIQRTQQEDSAVYLCASSLGQGISGANVLTFGAGSRLTVL.

The chain has TRBV10-3 and TRBJ2-7; 13 bases fit TRBD2. The CDR3 length is 15 residues. CDR1 and CDR2 (germline): ENHRY, SYGVKD. V was pared by 6 bases and J by 0 bases, with 2 bases of the junction left unmatched. CDR3: CAISGTSGNSYEQYF. The DNA for the CDR3 is TGTGCCATCAGCGGGACTAGCGGGAACTCCTACGAGCAGTACTTC.

This clone was seen only a few times. J is TRBJ2-7 and V is TRBV5-1; TRBD1 aligns across 7 bases. CDR3 length equals 16 residues. Germline V gene sequence: CDR1 SGHRS, CDR2 YFSETQ. J gave up 4 bases and V 4 bases, and 14 bases lay outside the gene matches. DNA for the CDR3: TGCGCCAGCAGCGTCTCCCCCCTGACAGGGTTTTACGAGCAGTACTTC. Protein: CASSVSPLTGFYEQYF. The variable domain in full, completed from reference TRBV5-1 and TRBJ2-7, reads KAGVTQTPRYLIKTRGQQVTLSCSPISGHRSVSWYQQTPGQGLQFLFEYFSETQRNKGNFPGRFSGRQFSNSRSEMNVSTLELGDSALYLCASSVSPLTGFYEQYFGPGTRLTVT.

V is TRBV2 and J is TRBJ1-5; 8 nucleotides line up with TRBD1. The ends lost 5 bases at V and 9 bases at J; junction bases unmatched: 9. The length of the CDR3 is 14 residues. Germline V gene lookup returns CDR1 SNHLY and CDR2 FYNNEI. Here the CDR3 reads CASSQQGGPGPQHF. The CDR3 nucleotides read TGTGCCAGCAGTCAACAGGGGGGGCCAGGGCCCCAGCATTTT.

This chain connects TRBV5-1 to TRBJ2-5, with D maybe TRBD1 (5 bases). The J call may not be correct, given that the DNA end is closer to TRBJ2-7. Germline values: CDR1 SGHRS, CDR2 YFSETQ. The CDR3 runs 14 residues. CDR3 in DNA: TGCGCCAGCAGTCCCTCAGGGTCCGGCTACGAGCAGTACTTC. Translated: CASSPSGSGYEQYF.

The chain links TRBV6-1 to TRBJ1-1; unclear D gene. The CDR3 sequence is 14 residues long. Trimming removed 7 bases from V and 0 bases from J, with 12 bases in between. Germline CDR1 and CDR2: MNHNS and SASEGT. CDR3 amino acids: CASMEGLMNTEAFF. The CDR3 region has the DNA TGTGCCAGCATGGAGGGCCTAATGAACACTGAAGCTTTCTTT.

The J gene is TRBJ1-2, the V gene TRBV7-9, with a possible D match to TRBD1 (6 bases). Germline CDR1 SEHNR, CDR2 FQNEAQ (reference sequence). The CDR3 runs 17 residues. V lost 4 bases and J 0 bases, leaving 18 bases between the germline ends. CDR3 sequence reads: CASSSTTGPASNYGYTF. The CDR3 DNA reads as TGTGCCAGCAGCTCTACGACAGGTCCGGCTTCTAACTATGGCTACACCTTC.

The chain is built from TRBV2 and TRBJ2-3; 12 bases map to TRBD1. From germline, CDR1 is SNHLY and CDR2 FYNNEI. Trimming took 8 bases from V and 8 from J; bases not matched to a gene: 14. This CDR3 is 16 amino acids long. The CDR3 spells CASRHRDRGLDGTQYF. For the CDR3, the DNA is TGTGCCAGCCGTCACCGGGACAGGGGGCTAGACGGTACGCAGTATTTT.

V usage is TRBV28 and J usage is TRBJ1-5; 8 bases agree with TRBD1. Trimming at V came to 2 bases and at J to 6 bases, leaving 6 bases not matched to a gene. The CDR3 consists of 15 residues. The germline V gene has CDR1 MDHEN and CDR2 SYDVKM. This CDR3 is CASSLAGGRRQPQHF. The CDR3 region has the DNA TGTGCCAGCAGTTTAGCAGGGGGCAGGCGTCAGCCCCAGCATTTT. The full variable domain, in which reference TRBV28 and TRBJ1-5 provide the parts outside the CDR3, is DVKVTQSSRYLVKRTGEKVFLECVQDMDHENMFWYRQDPGLGLRLIYFSYDVKMKEKGDIPEGYSVSREKKERFSLILESASTNQTSMYLCASSLAGGRRQPQHFGDGTRLSIL.